Given below is one T cell receptor (beta chain) in context. From germline, CDR1 is LGHDT and CDR2 YNNKEL (reference sequence). Deletions cut 4 bases from V and 7 bases from J, with 20 bases between. This CDR3 has 17 residues. This sample stems from a study of blood T cell repertoires in COVID-19. As handled by the study authors: Estimation of nucleated cell counts was performed using reference gene primer amplification. This table comes from immunoSEQ multiplex PCR, and its TCRdb copy is limited to in-frame clones, with some not included. That table supplies the V and J calls and clone size; D and trimming were determined from the DNA. Of 50,000 to 65,000 clones in the sample, more than 85% were seen once.

The sequenced material came from peripheral blood. The V and J genes are TRBV3-1 (or the pseudogene TRBV3-2) and TRBJ1-6, with a tentative D call TRBD1 (5 bases). This clonotype originated in a man aged 45 to 65 with active COVID-19. The CDR3 nucleotides read TGTGCCAGCAGCCCCCCAGGAGGGGTTAGGACGAATTCACCCCTCCACTTT. Its translation: CASSPPGGVRTNSPLHF.